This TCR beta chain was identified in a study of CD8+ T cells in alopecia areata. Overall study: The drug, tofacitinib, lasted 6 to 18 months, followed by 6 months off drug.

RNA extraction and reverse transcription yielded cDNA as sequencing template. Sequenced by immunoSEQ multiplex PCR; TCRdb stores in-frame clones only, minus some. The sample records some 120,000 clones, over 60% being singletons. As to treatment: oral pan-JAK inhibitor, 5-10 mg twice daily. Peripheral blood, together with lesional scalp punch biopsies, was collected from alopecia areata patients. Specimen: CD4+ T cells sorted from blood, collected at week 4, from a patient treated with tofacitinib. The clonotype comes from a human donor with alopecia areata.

In DNA form, the CDR3 reads TGTGCCAGTAGTATTGGACTTACCGCAAGGGGCTACACCTTC. Amino acids: CASSIGLTARGYTF. The genes are TRBV19 and TRBJ1-2, with D unresolved. Trimming took 3 bases from V and 8 from J, leaving 16 bases between them. This CDR3 contains 14 residues. Per the germline V gene, CDR1 is LNHDA and CDR2 is SQIVND (reference sequence).